These 17 T cell receptor beta chains were sequenced from one sample in a study of T-cell reconstitution after alpha-beta-depleted transplantation in children. Library preparation (for TCRbeta) was performed with unique molecular identifiers. Via MiXCR, TCRdb re-called the PCR reads, giving one row per CDR3 protein. The sample lists 700,000 to 850,000 distinct CDR3 sequences, under 20% occurring once. The material was PBMCs, mostly from graft donor cells, obtained 360 days after TCRalphabeta/CD19-depleted stem cell transplant. The receptors shown here come from a male patient aged 10 to 17 who had a stem cell transplant for acute lymphoblastic leukemia, so the T cells may come from the graft donor.

The chain has TRBV20-1 and TRBJ2-1, with D perhaps being TRBD1 or TRBD2 (5 bases each). This CDR3 is 13 amino acids long. The V gene's germline CDR1 is DFQATT and CDR2 SNEGSKA (reference sequence). The V end lost 4 bases, the J end lost 2 bases, and 9 bases lay between the germline ends. The CDR3 bases are TGCAGTGCTACAGGGACCACCTACAATGAGCAGTTCTTC. The encoded protein is CSATGTTYNEQFF.

This clonotype has just a few counts. Here the CDR3 reads CASSYVTAWSPGANVLTF. The DNA of the CDR3 is TGTGCCAGCAGTTACGTAACAGCCTGGTCTCCTGGGGCCAACGTCCTGACTTTC. The V call is TRBV6-5, the J call TRBJ2-6, with D hard to call. This CDR3 has 18 amino acids. The V and J ends lost 2 bases and 2 bases respectively, with 16 bases between them. The germline V gene has CDR1 MNHEY and CDR2 SVGAGI.

Comments on this clonotype: At one end the junction does not follow the germline gene, possibly because of a read error. This chain links TRBV9 with TRBJ2-1; no clear D gene. The CDR3 is 12 residues long. Germline loops: CDR1 SGDLS, CDR2 YYNGEE. The CDR3 is CASSLRADEQLF. The CDR3 region has the DNA TGTGCCAGCAGTCTTCGGGCCGATGAGCAGCTCTTC. Filled out from reference TRBV9 and TRBJ2-1, the complete variable domain reads DSGVTQTPKHLITATGQRVTLRCSPRSGDLSVYWYQQSLDQGLQFLIQYYNGEERAKGNILERFSAQQFPDLHSELNLSSLELGDSALYFCASSLRADEQLFGPGTRLTVL.

The chain recombines TRBV5-1 with TRBJ2-2; D is unresolved. This CDR3 is 15 amino acids long. The germline CDR1 and CDR2 sequences are SGHRS and YFSETQ. V was clipped by 4 bases and J by 6 bases, with 16 bases between them. The CDR3 DNA reads TGCGCCAGCAGCCGGCGGCAGAATGAGGCCGGGGAGCTGTTTTTT. This translates into CASSRRQNEAGELFF.

The J gene is TRBJ1-2, the V gene TRBV12-3 or TRBV12-4, with D possibly being TRBD1 (5 bases). This CDR3 has 11 residues. V lost 7 bases to trimming and J lost 6 bases, with 9 bases between them. CDR3 nucleotides: TGTGCCAGCATTTGGGGGGATGGCTACACCTTC. The encoded protein is CASIWGDGYTF.

V usage is TRBV20-1 and J usage is TRBJ2-5; D is perhaps TRBD2 (6 bases). This CDR3 is 13 amino acids long. CDR1 and CDR2 (germline): DFQATT, SNEGSKA (reference sequence). V was shortened by 2 bases and J by 1 base, with 8 bases between the two germline ends. The CDR3: CSARLAVQETQYF. The CDR3 bases are TGCAGTGCTAGATTAGCGGTCCAAGAGACCCAGTACTTC.

This clonotype has a handful of counts. The chain joins TRBV18 to TRBJ1-1; D is unresolved. V lost 3 bases and J lost 4, with 18 bases in between. Per germline, CDR1 KGHSH and CDR2 LQKENI. This CDR3 has 16 residues. Here the CDR3 DNA reads TGTGCCAGCTCACCGAGTCAGAAGGGAGTTATCACTGAAGCTTTCTTT. This translates into CASSPSQKGVITEAFF.

This clonotype appeared a few times. V and J are TRBV15 and TRBJ2-7; the match to TRBD1 covers 8 bases. J lost 4 bases, V lost 3 bases, and 11 bases had no gene match. This CDR3 comprises 16 residues. Germline V gene data show CDR1 as LNHNV and CDR2 as YYDKDF (reference sequence). CDR3 sequence: CATSRASGTGDYEQYF. CDR3 DNA: TGTGCCACCAGCAGGGCTTCCGGGACAGGTGATTACGAGCAGTACTTC. Variable domain in full (rest from reference TRBV15 and TRBJ2-7): DAMVIQNPRYQVTQFGKPVTLSCSQTLNHNVMYWYQQKSSQAPKLLFHYYDKDFNNEADTPDNFQSRRPNTSFCFLDIRSPGLGDTAMYLCATSRASGTGDYEQYFGPGTRLTVT.

This clonotype was detected only a few times. This sequence joins TRBV7-9 and TRBJ2-3, with TRBD2 matching over 8 bases. Germline assignment: CDR1 SEHNR and CDR2 FQNEAQ (reference sequence). The trim removed 0 bases at V and 2 bases at J, leaving 4 bases unmatched. The length of the CDR3 is 16 residues. The CDR3 DNA follows: TGTGCCAGCAGCTTAGCCCGACTAGCGTCCACAGATACGCAGTATTTT. Encoded protein: CASSLARLASTDTQYF.

This clonotype was seen ten or more times. The J gene is TRBJ1-5, the V gene TRBV12-3 or TRBV12-4; 7 nucleotides agree with TRBD1. The V gene end was trimmed by 6 bases and the J gene end by 4 bases; junction bases not matched to a gene: 6. The CDR3 spans 14 residues. Here the CDR3 reads CASSPTGRNQPQHF. For the CDR3, the DNA is TGTGCCAGCAGCCCGACAGGGAGGAATCAGCCCCAGCATTTT.

This clonotype showed up many times. The V and J genes are TRBV29-1 and TRBJ2-1, with TRBD2 matching over 13 bases. The V and J ends lost 3 bases and 1 base, in that order; junction bases with no gene match: 6. The CDR3 spans 17 residues. Germline V CDR1 and CDR2: SQVTM, ANQGSEA. CDR3 sequence (DNA): TGCAGCGTTGAGGGACTAGCGGGACGTGTTTCCTACAATGAGCAGTTCTTC. Translated: CSVEGLAGRVSYNEQFF.

In this sample, this clonotype turned up once. The CDR3 region has the DNA TGTGCCAGCAGCTCCCGGATGGCAGGAGGGCCTTATTGGGGCTACACCTTC. Its translation is CASSSRMAGGPYWGYTF. J is TRBJ1-2 and V is TRBV12-3 or TRBV12-4, with no clear D. The V gene lost 6 bases and the J gene lost 8 bases, with 28 bases spanning the gap. The CDR3 runs 17 residues.

The V and J genes are TRBV7-9 and TRBJ1-2; no firm D call. Trimming shortened V by 5 bases and J by 8 bases, and 18 bases separated the two germline ends. The CDR3 sequence is 14 residues long. Germline loops: CDR1 SEHNR, CDR2 FQNEAQ (reference sequence). CDR3 bases: TGTGCCAGCAGCAGTGGGTTCGGAGAGGAAGGCTACACCTTC. Translated, it gives CASSSGFGEEGYTF.

This clonotype was seen a few times. This rearrangement joins TRBV6-2 or TRBV6-3 to TRBJ2-3; 11 bases align to TRBD2. From germline, CDR1 is MNHEY and CDR2 SVGEGT. This CDR3 has 19 residues. The junction had 11 bases not matched to a gene; V was cut back by 2 bases and J by 1 base. The CDR3 DNA reads as TGTGCCAGCAGTTACCCCACTAGCGGGAGCGAGAGGGGCACAGATACGCAGTATTTT. The encoded protein is CASSYPTSGSERGTDTQYF.

This clonotype was seen a handful of times. The CDR3 DNA follows: TGTGCCACCAGTGCCCAAGGAGGACCATGGGGCCCAGCGGGAGGTAGGGCCAAAAACATTCAGTACTTC. Protein product: CATSAQGGPWGPAGGRAKNIQYF. This chain joins TRBV24-1 and TRBJ2-4; 9 bases are shared with TRBD2. The CDR3 sequence is 23 residues long. J was trimmed by 1 base and V by 5 bases; bases with no gene match: 26. Germline V gene data show CDR1 as KGHDR and CDR2 as SFDVKD.

In its sample, this clonotype was seen a few times. This chain joins TRBV27 and TRBJ1-4; TRBD1 is a possible D gene (5 bases). The CDR3 is 15 residues long. CDR1 and CDR2 (germline): MNHEY, SMNVEV (reference sequence). Trimming cost V 6 bases and J 7 bases, with 18 bases left between them. The CDR3 protein is CASRTLGAGGEKLFF. CDR3 nucleotide sequence: TGTGCCAGCAGAACCCTCGGGGCCGGGGGTGAAAAACTGTTTTTT.

This clonotype came up many times. The chain uses TRBV5-1 and TRBJ2-1; D remains unclear. V shed 4 bases and J shed 4 bases, with 6 bases lying between them. The germline CDR1 and CDR2 sequences are SGHRS and YFSETQ. The CDR3 totals 12 residues. The chain's CDR3 is CASSALYNEQFF. Here the CDR3 DNA reads TGCGCCAGCAGCGCTTTATACAATGAGCAGTTCTTC.